This is a list of T cell receptor beta chains from one sample in a study of regulatory T cells in long-lasting Graves disease. TCRdb re-called the multiplex PCR reads with MiXCR, one entry per CDR3 protein. Here the sample spans approximately 460,000 distinct CDR3 sequences, about 15% being singletons. These sequences were also reported in another study, on T cells in Graves' hyperthyroidism and ophthalmopathy.

The sequencing used peripheral blood mononuclear cells (PBMCs), collected at new diagnosis, from a patient treated with antithyroid drugs. Source of these receptors: a woman aged 25 to 45 with Graves disease. Each CDR3 is given with its conserved first and last residue. Fields, in order: D gene, clone size, J gene, CDR3 length, V gene, CDR3 protein, CDR3 DNA. D genes are given only for firm matches. Clone size, where shown, is once, few, many, or a class for clones that have expanded.

NA | NA | TRBJ2-5 | 14 | TRBV6-1 | CASSRDSYQETQYF | TGTGCCAGCAGCCGCGACAGCTACCAAGAGACCCAGTACTTC
TRBD2 | many | TRBJ2-1 | 18 | TRBV6-2/TRBV6-3 | CASRHYAPGGRAYNEQFF | TGTGCCAGCAGACACTACGCTCCTGGCGGGAGGGCCTACAATGAGCAGTTCTTC
NA | many | TRBJ2-5 | 14 | TRBV11-2 | CASSPTSKGETQYF | TGTGCCAGCAGCCCCACATCCAAAGGAGAGACCCAGTACTTC
NA | many | TRBJ2-5 | 14 | TRBV7-2 | CASSLAAQQETQYF | TGTGCCAGCAGCTTAGCGGCGCAACAAGAGACCCAGTACTTC
NA | NA | TRBJ2-7 | 15 | TRBV20-1 | CSAPFRDTRGHEQYF | TGCAGTGCTCCGTTCCGGGACACCCGAGGTCACGAGCAGTACTTC
NA | NA | TRBJ2-7 | 13 | TRBV7-9 | CASRLRFTGEQYF | TGTGCCAGCCGCCTTCGGTTTACGGGCGAGCAGTACTTC
NA | many | TRBJ2-1 | 15 | TRBV20-1 | CSASSGPQSLYEQFF | TGCAGTGCTTCCTCGGGACCTCAAAGCCTATATGAGCAGTTCTTC
TRBD2 | few | TRBJ2-3 | 16 | TRBV7-9 | CASSLDLAGSTDTQYF | TGTGCCAGCAGCTTAGATCTAGCGGGGAGCACAGATACGCAGTATTTT
NA | many | TRBJ1-1 | 14 | TRBV29-1 | CSVDRSWSVAEAFF | TGCAGCGTTGACAGGTCGTGGTCAGTGGCTGAAGCTTTCTTT
NA | NA | TRBJ2-3 | 15 | TRBV7-9 | CASSLVRSGGDTQYF | TGTGCCAGCAGCTTAGTACGAAGTGGTGGCGATACGCAGTATTTT
TRBD2 | many | TRBJ2-1 | 15 | TRBV7-6 | CASSSGTSGTNEQFF | TGTGCCAGCAGCTCCGGGACTAGCGGGACTAATGAGCAGTTCTTC
NA | many | TRBJ1-5 | 15 | TRBV6-1 | CASSEVDYSNQPQHF | TGTGCCAGCAGTGAAGTAGATTATAGCAATCAGCCCCAGCATTTT
TRBD2 | few | TRBJ2-1 | 13 | TRBV29-1 | CSVASGSYNEQFF | TGCAGCGTTGCTAGCGGATCCTACAATGAGCAGTTCTTC
NA | many | TRBJ2-7 | 14 | TRBV7-9 | CASSFRDSPYEQYF | TGTGCCAGCAGCTTCCGGGATAGCCCCTACGAGCAGTACTTC
NA | many | TRBJ2-5 | 15 | TRBV7-8 | CASRPRTAYQETQYF | TGTGCCAGCAGGCCTAGGACAGCGTACCAAGAGACCCAGTACTTC
NA | NA | TRBJ2-2 | 15 | TRBV4-3 | CASSQGLGNAGELFF | TGCGCCAGCAGCCAAGGACTGGGGAACGCCGGGGAGCTGTTTTTT
TRBD1 | many | TRBJ2-2 | 13 | TRBV11-2 | CATKQGAIGELFF | TGTGCCACCAAACAGGGGGCAATCGGGGAGCTGTTTTTT
NA | NA | TRBJ1-2 | 11 | TRBV9 | CASSVGDGYTF | TGTGCCAGCAGCGTAGGGGACGGCTACACCTTC
TRBD1 | many | TRBJ2-7 | 15 | TRBV11-2 | CASSTGTGRTYEQYF | TGTGCCAGCAGCACCGGGACAGGGAGGACCTACGAGCAGTACTTC
TRBD2 | NA | TRBJ2-1 | 21 | TRBV18 | CASSPPRNPGLAGEGPNEQFF | TGTGCCAGCTCACCACCACGGAATCCGGGACTAGCGGGAGAAGGGCCCAATGAGCAGTTCTTC
NA | NA | TRBJ2-3 | 13 | TRBV27 | CASSYYGRDTQYF | TGTGCCAGCAGCTACTACGGCAGAGATACGCAGTATTTT
TRBD2 | NA | TRBJ2-3 | 17 | TRBV5-1 | CASSLGLSGLGTDTQYF | TGCGCCAGCAGCTTGGGACTTAGCGGGTTAGGCACAGATACGCAGTATTTT
NA | many | TRBJ2-1 | 12 | TRBV5-1 | CASSRMGNEQFF | TGTGCCAGCAGCCGGATGGGGAATGAGCAGTTCTTC
TRBD1 | few | TRBJ1-5 | 13 | TRBV6-2/TRBV6-3 | CASTTGDNQPQHF | TGTGCCAGCACCACAGGGGACAATCAGCCCCAGCATTTT
TRBD1 | many | TRBJ1-1 | 14 | TRBV5-1 | CASSFDRGLGEAFF | TGCGCCAGCAGCTTCGACAGGGGGCTGGGTGAAGCTTTCTTT
NA | NA | TRBJ1-2 | 14 | TRBV20-1 | CSARGTGGNYGYTF | TGCAGTGCTAGAGGAACGGGGGGCAACTATGGCTACACCTTC
TRBD2 | NA | TRBJ2-5 | 16 | TRBV5-4 | CASSPGTSGRGGTQYF | TGTGCCAGCAGCCCCGGGACTAGCGGGCGTGGGGGGACCCAGTACTTC
NA | many | TRBJ2-1 | 13 | TRBV13 | CASSIGAYNEQFF | TGTGCCAGCAGCATCGGGGCATACAATGAGCAGTTCTTC
TRBD1 | NA | TRBJ1-1 | 13 | TRBV6-1 | CASSQTGITEAFF | TGTGCCAGCAGTCAGACAGGGATCACTGAAGCTTTCTTT
TRBD1 | many | TRBJ2-7 | 13 | TRBV28 | CASSYGQGYEQYF | TGTGCCAGCAGTTACGGACAGGGATACGAGCAGTACTTC
NA | many | TRBJ2-5 | 13 | TRBV7-6 | CASSFARVETQYF | TGTGCCAGCAGCTTTGCCAGGGTGGAGACCCAGTACTTC